The rows below give T cell receptor beta chains drawn from one sample of a study of human T cells and chemical hapten exposure. Each CDR3 protein is one row after TCRdb ran MiXCR on the RACE reads. The sample shows some 49,000 distinct CDR3 sequences, about 10% of them seen only once. This specimen consisted of whole blood, obtained in connection with sensitization to the hapten diphenylcyclopropenone (DPC). The receptors here all came from a woman in her forties or fifties with alopecia areata. Some clones in this sample may be carry-over from other donors' samples. The conserved cysteine and the conserved F or W are not part of the CDR3 here. Fields, in order: J gene, clone size, V gene, CDR3 protein. Rows give clone size only sometimes, using once, few, many, or a class for an expanded clone.

TRBJ2-5	.	TRBV28	ASSPDKGLSHQETQY
TRBJ1-6	few	TRBV4-1	ASSQIWSNSPLH
TRBJ2-7	many	TRBV3-1	ASSQNPGGYEQY
TRBJ2-3	.	TRBV20-1	SAKRLGAGVPDTQY
TRBJ1-1	many	TRBV20-1	SARDGTPQRGNTEAF
TRBJ2-7	few	TRBV7-6	ASSLGYRAYEQY
TRBJ2-1	many	TRBV6-2/TRBV6-3	AANRGAYNEQF
TRBJ2-1	.	TRBV9	ASSTAAGETAQF
TRBJ2-1	many	TRBV28	ATIRTGHYNEQF
TRBJ2-2	many	TRBV11-2	ASSFRTTNTGELF
TRBJ2-1	many	TRBV6-2/TRBV6-3	ASRPTSGSEEDEQF
TRBJ2-3	few	TRBV4-3	ASSLGTSGRLLTDTQY
TRBJ1-5	medium-sized	TRBV7-9	ASSLGGYSNQPQH
TRBJ2-2	.	TRBV7-9	ASSLVSGSGGELF
TRBJ1-3	.	TRBV4-1	ASSQVPGLGSGNTIY
TRBJ1-5	many	TRBV29-1	SVRAADSNQPQH
TRBJ2-1	many	TRBV24-1	ATSDLTSGTAAQF
TRBJ2-7	.	TRBV20-1	SANHGTSGNYEQY
TRBJ1-1	.	TRBV29-1	SVKDRSNTEAF
TRBJ2-7	many	TRBV6-2/TRBV6-3	ASRPPGSGSSYEQY
TRBJ2-6	many	TRBV29-1	SVAPGANVLT
TRBJ1-1	many	TRBV12-3/TRBV12-4	ASSLKAGVTEAF